The rows below give T cell receptor beta chains drawn from one sample of a study of metastatic and nonmetastatic thyroid tumors. With MiXCR, TCRdb called clones anew from the PCR reads. This table holds about 17,000 clones, approximately 20% found once. Sequenced material: adjacent normal tissue. These receptors originate from a female donor with papillary thyroid cancer or a benign thyroid nodule (not recorded which). Some clones in this sample may be carry-over from other donors' samples. Both conserved end residues are part of each CDR3. D genes are given only for firm matches. Expanded clones are given a class, and other clones once, few, many or no size at all.

size	D	J	V	CDR3	DNA
medium-sized	TRBD1	TRBJ2-2	TRBV10-1	CASSGQGTTGELFF	TGCGCCAGCAGTGGACAGGGTACCACCGGGGAGCTGTTTTTT
many	NA	TRBJ2-3	TRBV19	CASSMTGAGGTDTQYF	TGTGCCAGTAGTATGACTGGGGCAGGCGGCACAGATACGCAGTATTTT
NA	NA	TRBJ2-2	TRBV6-2/TRBV6-3	CASSYSGNTWELFF	TGTGCCAGCAGTTACTCTGGGAACACCTGGGAGCTGTTTTTT
few	NA	TRBJ1-6	TRBV6-1	CASSEGENSPLHF	TGTGCCAGCAGTGAAGGAGAGAATTCACCCCTCCACTTT
NA	TRBD1	TRBJ2-7	TRBV6-1	CASSKGTGAEQYF	TGTGCCAGCAGCAAGGGGACAGGGGCAGAGCAGTACTTC
many	TRBD1	TRBJ1-2	TRBV2	CASSERDRGGGYTF	TGTGCCAGCAGTGAGCGGGACAGGGGTGGAGGCTACACCTTC
NA	NA	TRBJ2-7	TRBV20-1	CSACRTYTYYEQYF	TGCAGTGCCTGTCGGACGTACACCTACTACGAGCAGTACTTC
many	TRBD2	TRBJ2-7	TRBV5-1	CASSFQTLSGNRAYEQYF	TGCGCCAGCAGCTTCCAGACCCTTAGCGGGAATAGGGCCTACGAGCAGTACTTC
many	NA	TRBJ1-6	TRBV4-2	CASSQDGLGRSNSPLHF	TGTGCCAGCAGCCAAGACGGATTGGGCCGCTCCAATTCACCCCTCCACTTT
medium-sized	NA	TRBJ2-7	TRBV6-1	CASSELGVKNEQYF	TGTGCCAGCAGTGAATTGGGGGTGAAAAACGAGCAGTACTTC
NA	TRBD1	TRBJ2-7	TRBV25-1	CASSADRGAYEQYF	TGTGCCAGCAGTGCGGACAGGGGGGCCTACGAGCAGTACTTC
NA	NA	TRBJ2-7	TRBV6-1	CASSGGTDTSYEQYF	TGTGCCAGCAGTGGCGGGACAGATACTTCCTACGAGCAGTACTTC
few	NA	TRBJ1-1	TRBV6-1	CASTQRRGDTFF	TGTGCCAGCACCCAACGCAGGGGAGATACTTTCTTT
NA	TRBD1	TRBJ2-1	TRBV28	CASSPGQGWDNEQFF	TGTGCCAGCAGTCCCGGACAGGGTTGGGACAATGAGCAGTTCTTC
many	NA	TRBJ2-6	TRBV27	CASSRGTGVSGANVLTF	TGTGCCAGTTCCCGAGGGACGGGGGTCTCTGGGGCCAACGTCCTGACTTTC
NA	TRBD2	TRBJ2-1	TRBV11-1	CASISRGGGTSYDEQFF	TGTGCCAGCATCTCCCGGGGGGGGGGCACCTCCTACGATGAGCAGTTCTTC
medium-sized	NA	TRBJ2-7	TRBV11-1	CASSSDLSYEQYF	TGTGCCAGCAGCTCTGATCTTTCCTACGAGCAGTACTTC
many	TRBD2	TRBJ2-3	TRBV6-4	CASSILAGGADTQYF	TGTGCCAGCAGTATACTAGCGGGAGGCGCAGATACGCAGTATTTT
NA	NA	TRBJ2-7	TRBV28	CASSGTVWDEQYF	TGTGCCAGCAGCGGAACCGTGTGGGACGAGCAGTACTTC
few	NA	TRBJ2-5	TRBV27	CARSLRGMETQYF	TGTGCCAGAAGTTTACGGGGGATGGAGACACAGTACTTC
few	NA	TRBJ1-1	TRBV27	CASTPRAGTEAFF	TGTGCCAGCACGCCCCGGGCGGGCACTGAAGCTTTCTTT
medium-sized	NA	TRBJ2-1	TRBV2	CASTASVFTYNEQFF	TGTGCCAGCACCGCTAGCGTCTTTACCTACAATGAGCAGTTCTTC
medium-sized	TRBD2	TRBJ2-3	TRBV6-1	CASRPGLGADTQYF	TGTGCCAGCAGGCCGGGACTAGGAGCAGATACGCAGTATTTT
NA	NA	TRBJ2-1	TRBV12-3/TRBV12-4	CASSGGGDEQFF	TGTGCCAGCAGCGGAGGGGGGGATGAGCAGTTCTTC
many	NA	TRBJ1-2	TRBV5-1	CASSLVSENYGYTF	TGCGCCAGCAGCTTGGTCAGCGAGAACTATGGCTACACCTTC
few	TRBD2	TRBJ2-7	TRBV2	CAITTSVRYEQYF	TGTGCCATTACTACTAGCGTGAGATATGAGCAGTACTTC
medium-sized	NA	TRBJ2-7	TRBV7-9	CASSLYRGGTYEQYF	TGTGCCAGCAGCCTGTACAGGGGGGGGACCTACGAGCAGTACTTC
few	NA	TRBJ2-1	TRBV6-7	CASSLDYPFYNEQFF	TGTGCCAGCAGTTTGGACTACCCTTTCTACAATGAGCAGTTCTTC
NA	NA	TRBJ2-3	TRBV27	CASRAGHGVDTQYF	TGTGCCAGCAGGGCCGGACACGGGGTAGATACGCAGTATTTT
few	NA	TRBJ1-2	TRBV6-2/TRBV6-3	CASSYTPGRGYTF	TGTGCCAGCAGTTACACGCCAGGGAGGGGCTACACCTTC
NA	NA	TRBJ2-7	TRBV7-9	CASTSCEDEQYF	TGTGCCAGCACCAGTTGTGAAGACGAGCAGTACTTC